This T cell receptor (beta chain) was sequenced for a study of T-cell memory formation after mild COVID-19. Background on the study: TCR clustering was largely donor specific.

Study conclusions and caveats: Pre-infection memory carried some responding clones, suggesting that cross-reactive memory joined. Shrinking CD4+ clones were chiefly CM and EM; CD8+ ones were chiefly EMRA.

TCRdb called the 5' RACE reads again in MiXCR, with one record for every CDR3 protein. The sample lists 350,000 or so distinct CDR3 sequences, approximately 21% occurring once. Points on this clonotype: Antigen unknown.

This sequence originates from an adult woman who had mild COVID-19 (a few samples of this study predate the infection). Cell type and time point are not known. Sequences were obtained from PBMCs or a T cell subset sorted from them (not recorded which).

In DNA, the CDR3 is TGTGCCACCAGCCGGGCTAGCGGGAGGAAACAAGAGACCCAGTACTTC. Translated, it gives CATSRASGRKQETQYF. This chain uses TRBV15 with TRBJ2-5; 11 nucleotides agree with TRBD2. Germline lookup yields CDR1 LNHNV and CDR2 YYDKDF (reference sequence). Germline trimming cut 5 bases from V and 2 bases from J; bases unmatched to any gene: 7. CDR3 length: 16 residues.